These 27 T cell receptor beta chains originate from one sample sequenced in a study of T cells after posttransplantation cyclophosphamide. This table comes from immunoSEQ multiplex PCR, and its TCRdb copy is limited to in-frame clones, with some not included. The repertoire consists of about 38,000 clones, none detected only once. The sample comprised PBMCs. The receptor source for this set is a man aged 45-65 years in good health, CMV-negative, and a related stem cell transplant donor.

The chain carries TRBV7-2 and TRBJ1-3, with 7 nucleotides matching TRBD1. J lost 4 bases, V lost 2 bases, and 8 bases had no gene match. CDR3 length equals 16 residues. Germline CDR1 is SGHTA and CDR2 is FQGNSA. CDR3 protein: CASSLTPGGSGNTIYF. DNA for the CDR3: TGTGCCAGCAGCTTAACCCCAGGGGGGTCCGGAAACACCATATATTTT.

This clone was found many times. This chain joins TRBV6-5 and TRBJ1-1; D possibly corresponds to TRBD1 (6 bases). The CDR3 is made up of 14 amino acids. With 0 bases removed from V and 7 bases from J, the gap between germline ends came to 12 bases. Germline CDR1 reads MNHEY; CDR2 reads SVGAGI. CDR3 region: CASSYSRQAYEAFF. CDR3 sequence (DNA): TGTGCCAGCAGTTACTCGAGACAGGCTTATGAAGCTTTCTTT.

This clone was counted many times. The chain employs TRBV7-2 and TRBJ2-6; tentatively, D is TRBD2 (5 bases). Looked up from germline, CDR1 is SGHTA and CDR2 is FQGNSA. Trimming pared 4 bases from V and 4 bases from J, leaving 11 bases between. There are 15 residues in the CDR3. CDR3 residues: CASSSNRRGANVLTF. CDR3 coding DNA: TGTGCCAGCAGCTCAAACCGGAGGGGGGCCAACGTCCTGACTTTC. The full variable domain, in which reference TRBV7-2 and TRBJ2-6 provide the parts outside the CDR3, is GAGVSQSPSNKVTEKGKDVELRCDPISGHTALYWYRQSLGQGLEFLIYFQGNSAPDKSGLPSDRFSAERTGGSVSTLTIQRTQQEDSAVYLCASSSNRRGANVLTFGAGSRLTVL.

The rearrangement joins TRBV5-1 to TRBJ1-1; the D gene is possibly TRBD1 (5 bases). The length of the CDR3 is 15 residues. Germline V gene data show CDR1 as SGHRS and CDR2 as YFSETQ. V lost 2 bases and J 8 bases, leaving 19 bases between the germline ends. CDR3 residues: CASSFPLQGQTEAFF. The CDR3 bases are TGCGCCAGCAGCTTCCCCCTGCAGGGCCAAACAGAAGCTTTCTTT.

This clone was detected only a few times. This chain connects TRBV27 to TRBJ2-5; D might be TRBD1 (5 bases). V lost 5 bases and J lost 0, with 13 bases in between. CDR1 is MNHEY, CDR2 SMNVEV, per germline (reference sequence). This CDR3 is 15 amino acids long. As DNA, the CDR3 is TGTGCCAGCAGTCTAAGGCAGGGTTACCAAGAGACCCAGTACTTC. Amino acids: CASSLRQGYQETQYF.

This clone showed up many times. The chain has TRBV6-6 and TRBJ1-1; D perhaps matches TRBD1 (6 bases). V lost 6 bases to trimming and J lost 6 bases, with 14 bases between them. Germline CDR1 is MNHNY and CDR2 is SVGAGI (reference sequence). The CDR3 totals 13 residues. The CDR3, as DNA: TGTGCCAGCAGAGCTACAGGGTTCGCTGAAGCTTTCTTT. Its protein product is CASRATGFAEAFF.

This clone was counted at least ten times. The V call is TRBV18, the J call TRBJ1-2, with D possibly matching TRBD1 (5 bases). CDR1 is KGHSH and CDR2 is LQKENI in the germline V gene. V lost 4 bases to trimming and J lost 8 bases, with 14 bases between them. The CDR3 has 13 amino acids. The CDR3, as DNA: TGTGCCAGCTCACAAGCGGGACGGGGAGGCTACACCTTC. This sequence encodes CASSQAGRGGYTF. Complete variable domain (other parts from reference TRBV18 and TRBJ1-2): NAGVMQNPRHLVRRRGQEARLRCSPMKGHSHVYWYRQLPEEGLKFMVYLQKENIIDESGMPKERFSAEFPKEGPSILRIQQVVRGDSAAYFCASSQAGRGGYTFGSGTRLTVV.

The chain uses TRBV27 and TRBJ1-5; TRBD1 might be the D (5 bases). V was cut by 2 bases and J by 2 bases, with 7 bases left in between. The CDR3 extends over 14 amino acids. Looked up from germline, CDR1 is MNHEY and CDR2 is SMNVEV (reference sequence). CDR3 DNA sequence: TGTGCCAGCAGTTTAAGGGGTGGCAATCAGCCCCAGCATTTT. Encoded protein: CASSLRGGNQPQHF.

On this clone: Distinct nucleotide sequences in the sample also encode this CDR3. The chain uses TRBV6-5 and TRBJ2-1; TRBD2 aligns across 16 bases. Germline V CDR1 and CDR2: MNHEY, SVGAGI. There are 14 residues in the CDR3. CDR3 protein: CASGGTSGGEEQFF. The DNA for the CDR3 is TGTGCGAGCGGGGGGACTAGCGGGGGGGAAGAGCAGTTCTTC.

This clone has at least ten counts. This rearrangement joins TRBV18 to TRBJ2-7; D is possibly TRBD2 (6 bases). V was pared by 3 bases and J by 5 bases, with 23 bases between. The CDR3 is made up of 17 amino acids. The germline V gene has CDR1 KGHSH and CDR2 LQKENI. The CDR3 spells CASSPISKGGGPHEQYF. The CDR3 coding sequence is TGTGCCAGCTCACCCATTTCAAAGGGAGGAGGACCGCACGAGCAGTACTTC.

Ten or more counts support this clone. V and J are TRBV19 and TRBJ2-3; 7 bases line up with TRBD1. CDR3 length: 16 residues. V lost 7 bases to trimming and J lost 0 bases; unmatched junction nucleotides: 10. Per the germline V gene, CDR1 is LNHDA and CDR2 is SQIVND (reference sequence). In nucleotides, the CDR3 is TGTGCCAGTAAACGCCGACAGGGCCTGAGCACAGATACGCAGTATTTT. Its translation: CASKRRQGLSTDTQYF.

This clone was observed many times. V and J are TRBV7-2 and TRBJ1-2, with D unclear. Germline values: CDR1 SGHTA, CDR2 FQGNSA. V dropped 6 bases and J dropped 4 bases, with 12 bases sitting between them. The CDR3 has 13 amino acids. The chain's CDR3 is CASRKQSLYGYTF. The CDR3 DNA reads TGTGCCAGCAGAAAACAGTCTCTCTATGGCTACACCTTC. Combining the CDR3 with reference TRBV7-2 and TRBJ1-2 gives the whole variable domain GAGVSQSPSNKVTEKGKDVELRCDPISGHTALYWYRQSLGQGLEFLIYFQGNSAPDKSGLPSDRFSAERTGGSVSTLTIQRTQQEDSAVYLCASRKQSLYGYTFGSGTRLTVV.

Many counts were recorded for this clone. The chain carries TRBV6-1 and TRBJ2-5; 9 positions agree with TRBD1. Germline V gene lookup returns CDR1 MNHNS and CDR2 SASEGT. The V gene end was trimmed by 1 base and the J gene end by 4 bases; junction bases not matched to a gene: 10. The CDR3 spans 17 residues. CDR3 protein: CASSEEARGTGRETQYF. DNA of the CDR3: TGTGCCAGCAGTGAAGAGGCGAGGGGGACAGGGAGAGAGACCCAGTACTTC.

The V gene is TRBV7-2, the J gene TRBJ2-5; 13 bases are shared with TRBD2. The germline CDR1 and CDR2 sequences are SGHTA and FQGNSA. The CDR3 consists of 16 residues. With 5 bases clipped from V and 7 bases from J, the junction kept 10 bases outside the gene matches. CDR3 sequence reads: CASSQRTSGSVVTQYF. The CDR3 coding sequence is TGTGCCAGCAGCCAGCGGACTAGCGGGAGTGTCGTGACCCAGTACTTC.

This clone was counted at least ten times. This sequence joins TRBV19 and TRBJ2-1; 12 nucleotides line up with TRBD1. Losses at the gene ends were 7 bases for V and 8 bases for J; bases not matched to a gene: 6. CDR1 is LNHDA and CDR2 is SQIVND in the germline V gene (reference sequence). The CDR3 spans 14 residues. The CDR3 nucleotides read TGTGCCAGTAAGTCGGGACAGGGGGCGGATGAGCAGTTCTTC. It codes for CASKSGQGADEQFF.

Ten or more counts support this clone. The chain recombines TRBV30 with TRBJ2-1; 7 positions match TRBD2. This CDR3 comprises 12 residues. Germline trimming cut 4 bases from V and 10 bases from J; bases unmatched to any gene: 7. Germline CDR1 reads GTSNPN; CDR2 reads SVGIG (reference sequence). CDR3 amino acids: CAWTPGRPEQFF. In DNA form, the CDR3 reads TGTGCCTGGACTCCCGGGAGGCCGGAGCAGTTCTTC.

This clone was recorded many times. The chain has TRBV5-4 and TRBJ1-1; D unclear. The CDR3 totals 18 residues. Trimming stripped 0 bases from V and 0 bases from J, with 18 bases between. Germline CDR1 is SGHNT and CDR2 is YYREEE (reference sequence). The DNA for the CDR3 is TGTGCCAGCAGCTTGGCCACGATCGATTGGAGGATGAACACTGAAGCTTTCTTT. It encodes CASSLATIDWRMNTEAFF.

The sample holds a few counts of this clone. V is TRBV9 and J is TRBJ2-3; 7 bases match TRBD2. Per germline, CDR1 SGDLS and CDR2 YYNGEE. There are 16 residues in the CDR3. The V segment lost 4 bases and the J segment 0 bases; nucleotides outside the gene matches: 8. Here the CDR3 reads CASSQWGGTSTDTQYF. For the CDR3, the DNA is TGTGCCAGCAGCCAGTGGGGGGGGACTAGCACAGATACGCAGTATTTT.

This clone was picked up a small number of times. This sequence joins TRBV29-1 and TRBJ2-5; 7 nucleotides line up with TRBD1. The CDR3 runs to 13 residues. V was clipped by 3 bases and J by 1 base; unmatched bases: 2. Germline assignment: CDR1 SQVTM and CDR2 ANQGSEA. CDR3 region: CSVDRGIQETQYF. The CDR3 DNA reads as TGCAGCGTTGACAGGGGGATCCAAGAGACCCAGTACTTC. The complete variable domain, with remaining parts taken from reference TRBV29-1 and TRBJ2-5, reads SAVISQKPSRDICQRGTSLTIQCQVDSQVTMMFWYRQQPGQSLTLIATANQGSEATYESGFVIDKFPISRPNLTFSTLTVSNMSPEDSSIYLCSVDRGIQETQYFGPGTRLLVL.

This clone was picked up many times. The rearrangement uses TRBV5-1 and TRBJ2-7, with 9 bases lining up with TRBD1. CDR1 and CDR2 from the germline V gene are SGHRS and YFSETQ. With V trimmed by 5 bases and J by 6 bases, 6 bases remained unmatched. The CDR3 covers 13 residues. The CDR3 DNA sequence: TGCGCCAGCAGACTCCTGACAGGGGGCGAGCAGTACTTC. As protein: CASRLLTGGEQYF.

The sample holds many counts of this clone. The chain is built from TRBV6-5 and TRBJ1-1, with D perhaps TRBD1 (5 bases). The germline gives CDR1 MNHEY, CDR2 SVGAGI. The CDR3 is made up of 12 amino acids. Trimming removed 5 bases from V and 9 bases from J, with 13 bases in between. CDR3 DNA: TGTGCCAGCAGTCCAGGCGGGGGGAAAGCTTTCTTT. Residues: CASSPGGGKAFF.

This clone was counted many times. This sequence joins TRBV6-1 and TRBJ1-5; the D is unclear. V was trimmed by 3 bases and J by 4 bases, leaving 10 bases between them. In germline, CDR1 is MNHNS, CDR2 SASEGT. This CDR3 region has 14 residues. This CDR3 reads CASSDRIRNQPQHF. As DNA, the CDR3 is TGTGCCAGCAGTGACAGGATCCGAAATCAGCCCCAGCATTTT.

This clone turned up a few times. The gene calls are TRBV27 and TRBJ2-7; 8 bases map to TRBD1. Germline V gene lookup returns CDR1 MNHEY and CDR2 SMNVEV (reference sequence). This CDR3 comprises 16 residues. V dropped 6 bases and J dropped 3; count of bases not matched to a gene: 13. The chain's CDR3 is CASSRQGLGTLYEQYF. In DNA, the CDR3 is TGTGCCAGCAGCCGACAGGGGTTGGGCACCCTCTACGAGCAGTACTTC.

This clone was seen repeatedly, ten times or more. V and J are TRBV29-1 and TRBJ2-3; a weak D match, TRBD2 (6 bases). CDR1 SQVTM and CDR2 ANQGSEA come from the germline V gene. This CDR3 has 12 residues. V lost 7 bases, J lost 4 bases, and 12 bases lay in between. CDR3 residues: CSDGGASDTQYF. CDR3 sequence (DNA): TGCAGCGATGGCGGGGCCTCAGATACGCAGTATTTT.

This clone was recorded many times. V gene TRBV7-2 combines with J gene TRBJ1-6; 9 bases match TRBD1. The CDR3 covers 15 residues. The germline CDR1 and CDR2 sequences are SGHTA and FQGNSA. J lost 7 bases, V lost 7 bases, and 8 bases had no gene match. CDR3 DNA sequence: TGTGCCAGCACCGTGGACAGGGGTGGGAATTCACCCCTCCACTTT. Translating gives CASTVDRGGNSPLHF.

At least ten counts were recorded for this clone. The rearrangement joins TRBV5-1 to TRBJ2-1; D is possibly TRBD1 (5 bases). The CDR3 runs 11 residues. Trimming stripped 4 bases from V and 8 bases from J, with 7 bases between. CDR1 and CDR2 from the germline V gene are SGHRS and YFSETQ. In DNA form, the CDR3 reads TGCGCCAGCAGCGTGGGGCATGAGCAGTTCTTC. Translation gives CASSVGHEQFF.

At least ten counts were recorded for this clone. CDR3 sequence: CASSHRGPAGGELFF. The CDR3 DNA reads TGTGCCAGCTCCCACAGAGGGCCCGCAGGCGGGGAGCTGTTTTTT. The gene calls are TRBV6-1 and TRBJ2-2, with D possibly matching TRBD2 (5 bases). CDR3 length: 15 residues. V lost 8 bases and J 7 bases, leaving 20 bases between the germline ends. Per the germline V gene, CDR1 is MNHNS and CDR2 is SASEGT.